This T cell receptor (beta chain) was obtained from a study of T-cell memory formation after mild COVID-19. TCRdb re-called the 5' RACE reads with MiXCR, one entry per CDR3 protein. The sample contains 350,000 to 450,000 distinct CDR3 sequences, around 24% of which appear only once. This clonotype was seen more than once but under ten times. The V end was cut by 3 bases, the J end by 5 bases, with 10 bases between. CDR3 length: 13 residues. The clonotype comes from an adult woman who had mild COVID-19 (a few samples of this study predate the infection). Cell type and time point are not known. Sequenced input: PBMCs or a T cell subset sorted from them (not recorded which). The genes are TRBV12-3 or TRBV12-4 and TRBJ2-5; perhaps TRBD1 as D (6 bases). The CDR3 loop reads CASSFARGETQYF. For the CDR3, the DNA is TGTGCCAGCAGTTTCGCGAGGGGGGAGACCCAGTACTTC.